The rows below give T cell receptor beta chains drawn from one sample of a study of blood T cells in healthy people across ages. MiXCR was run by TCRdb on the 5' RACE reads, yielding one entry per CDR3 protein. The table lists hundreds of thousands of distinct CDR3 sequences, 52% of them singletons. Sequenced material: blood. The receptor set was obtained from a woman of 80 years or more in good health. The CDR3 runs from the conserved cysteine through the conserved F or W. Fields, in order: V gene, clone size, D gene, J gene, CDR3 DNA, CDR3 protein. D genes are given only for firm matches. Clone size, where shown, is once, few, many, or a class for clones that have expanded.

V gene: TRBV7-9; clone size: many; D gene: TRBD2; J gene: TRBJ2-5; CDR3 DNA: TGTGCCAGCAGCTCCGGGACTAGTCAAGAGACCCAGTACTTC; CDR3 protein: CASSSGTSQETQYF
V gene: TRBV20-1; clone size: many; D gene: TRBD2; J gene: TRBJ2-3; CDR3 DNA: TGCAGTGCTACGAAGCGGGGTGGAGGTACAGATACGCAGTATTTT; CDR3 protein: CSATKRGGGTDTQYF
V gene: TRBV7-2; clone size: .; D gene: TRBD2; J gene: TRBJ2-5; CDR3 DNA: TGTGCCAGCAGCTCCCTCCCGGGACTAGCGGGAGGGCCGTGGACCCAGTACTTC; CDR3 protein: CASSSLPGLAGGPWTQYF
V gene: TRBV2; clone size: .; D gene: TRBD1; J gene: TRBJ2-2; CDR3 DNA: TGTGCCACCCGGTCACAGGGGTACGGGGAGCTGTTTTTT; CDR3 protein: CATRSQGYGELFF
V gene: TRBV20-1; clone size: .; D gene: .; J gene: TRBJ2-7; CDR3 DNA: TGCAGTGCTAGGGAGGAAACGTCTACCTACGAGCAGTACTTC; CDR3 protein: CSAREETSTYEQYF
V gene: TRBV29-1; clone size: many; D gene: .; J gene: TRBJ2-3; CDR3 DNA: TGCAGCGTTGAGGCTATCACAGATACGCAGTATTTT; CDR3 protein: CSVEAITDTQYF
V gene: TRBV12-3/TRBV12-4; clone size: .; D gene: .; J gene: TRBJ2-3; CDR3 DNA: TGTGCCAGCAGTTTACGGGAGAGGGCAGATACGCAGTATTTT; CDR3 protein: CASSLRERADTQYF
V gene: TRBV12-3/TRBV12-4; clone size: few; D gene: TRBD1; J gene: TRBJ2-7; CDR3 DNA: TGTGCCAGCAGTTTCCTCGACCCACCTCAGGGGGTCAATGAGCAGTACTTC; CDR3 protein: CASSFLDPPQGVNEQYF
V gene: TRBV20-1; clone size: once; D gene: TRBD1; J gene: TRBJ2-7; CDR3 DNA: TGCAGTGCCTTAAACCTAGCGACAGGGGAATACGAGCAGTACTTC; CDR3 protein: CSALNLATGEYEQYF
V gene: TRBV12-3/TRBV12-4; clone size: few; D gene: TRBD1; J gene: TRBJ1-5; CDR3 DNA: TGTGCCAGCAGTTTAAGGGACAGGGGGCACCAGCCCCAGCATTTT; CDR3 protein: CASSLRDRGHQPQHF
V gene: TRBV29-1; clone size: .; D gene: TRBD2; J gene: TRBJ2-5; CDR3 DNA: TGCAGCGTCCGAGCGGGAGGGATAGAGACCCAGTACTTC; CDR3 protein: CSVRAGGIETQYF
V gene: TRBV6-2/TRBV6-3; clone size: .; D gene: .; J gene: TRBJ1-1; CDR3 DNA: TGTGCCAGCAGTGGAGCCCCAGGGACGAATGAAACTTTCTTT; CDR3 protein: CASSGAPGTNETFF
V gene: TRBV18; clone size: many; D gene: TRBD1; J gene: TRBJ2-1; CDR3 DNA: TGTGCCAGCTCACCAGAGGAAAAAGGGGGCGAGCAGTTCTTC; CDR3 protein: CASSPEEKGGEQFF
V gene: TRBV20-1; clone size: many; D gene: .; J gene: TRBJ2-5; CDR3 DNA: TGCAGTGCTCGCCGGGACATAACACAAGAGACCCAGTACTTC; CDR3 protein: CSARRDITQETQYF
V gene: TRBV20-1; clone size: .; D gene: .; J gene: TRBJ1-2; CDR3 DNA: TGCAGTGCTAGTGATGTCGGGGGTGGCTACACCTTC; CDR3 protein: CSASDVGGGYTF
V gene: TRBV4-1; clone size: .; D gene: .; J gene: TRBJ1-4; CDR3 DNA: TGCGCCAGCAGCCAAGACCACTACCGGGACTTCAATGAAAAACTGTTTTTT; CDR3 protein: CASSQDHYRDFNEKLFF
V gene: TRBV29-1; clone size: .; D gene: .; J gene: TRBJ2-1; CDR3 DNA: TGCAGCGTTCCACTAAGACCGAGATACAATGAGCAGTTCTTC; CDR3 protein: CSVPLRPRYNEQFF
V gene: TRBV4-1; clone size: .; D gene: .; J gene: TRBJ2-7; CDR3 DNA: TGCGCCAGCGCCGGGGAGTACTCCTACGAGCAGTACTTC; CDR3 protein: CASAGEYSYEQYF
V gene: TRBV20-1; clone size: .; D gene: .; J gene: TRBJ2-7; CDR3 DNA: TGCAGTGCTAGACAGGGGTTCGAAGTTGAGCAGTACTTC; CDR3 protein: CSARQGFEVEQYF
V gene: TRBV20-1; clone size: few; D gene: TRBD2; J gene: TRBJ2-1; CDR3 DNA: TGCAGTGCTAGCGCCCTGCTAGCGGGCCCTACCAATGAGCAGTTCTTC; CDR3 protein: CSASALLAGPTNEQFF
V gene: TRBV11-2; clone size: few; D gene: .; J gene: TRBJ2-2; CDR3 DNA: TGTGCCAGCAGCACGCGGACTGCGAGGGGTCCCGGGGAGCTGTTTTTT; CDR3 protein: CASSTRTARGPGELFF
V gene: TRBV29-1; clone size: .; D gene: .; J gene: TRBJ1-1; CDR3 DNA: TGCAGCGTTGATTCCGGCAGGGTGAAGACTGAAGCTTTCTTT; CDR3 protein: CSVDSGRVKTEAFF
V gene: TRBV6-5; clone size: many; D gene: .; J gene: TRBJ2-7; CDR3 DNA: TGTGCCAGCAGTTACTCCGGGGTGGGAGAGCAGTACTTC; CDR3 protein: CASSYSGVGEQYF
V gene: TRBV29-1; clone size: many; D gene: .; J gene: TRBJ2-4; CDR3 DNA: TGCAGCGTTGGAGGGGGGGCAATAGCCAAAAACATTCAGTACTTC; CDR3 protein: CSVGGGAIAKNIQYF
V gene: TRBV24-1; clone size: many; D gene: .; J gene: TRBJ2-1; CDR3 DNA: TGTGCCACCAGTGACCCTTACAATGAGCAGTTCTTC; CDR3 protein: CATSDPYNEQFF
V gene: TRBV28; clone size: .; D gene: TRBD1; J gene: TRBJ1-6; CDR3 DNA: TGTACCAGCAGGCCGGACAGGGGTAGTTCACCCCTCCACTTT; CDR3 protein: CTSRPDRGSSPLHF
V gene: TRBV6-5; clone size: many; D gene: .; J gene: TRBJ1-6; CDR3 DNA: TGTGCCAGCAGTTACTCGAATATAGGGACAAGTTCACCCCTCCACTTT; CDR3 protein: CASSYSNIGTSSPLHF